The 8 T cell receptor beta chains below all came from one sample that was sequenced in a study of blood T cell repertoires in COVID-19. Here immunoSEQ multiplex PCR was the method, and the copy in TCRdb shows in-frame clones only, minus some. The sample consists of some 150,000 clones, 87% of them appearing once. Sequencing input: peripheral blood. Receptor source: a woman aged 45-60 years with active or convalescent COVID-19.

CDR3 coding DNA: TGTGCCAGCTCACAACTAGCGGGAGAAGAGACCCAGTACTTC. Residues: CASSQLAGEETQYF. The chain links TRBV18 to TRBJ2-5; TRBD2 aligns across 11 bases. The CDR3 consists of 14 residues. Germline values: CDR1 KGHSH, CDR2 LQKENI. V lost 4 bases and J lost 3; bases outside the gene matches: 1.

J is TRBJ1-1 and V is TRBV12-3 or TRBV12-4; D uncertain. V was cut by 4 bases and J by 3 bases, with 6 bases left in between. CDR3 length: 12 residues. The CDR3 spells CASSYTDTEAFF. The CDR3 nucleotides read TGTGCCAGCAGTTATACGGACACTGAAGCTTTCTTT.

The J gene is TRBJ2-2, the V gene TRBV19; D unresolved. Germline CDR1 is LNHDA and CDR2 is SQIVND (reference sequence). The V end lost 1 base, the J end lost 3 bases, and 6 bases lay between the germline ends. The CDR3 sequence is 14 residues long. The CDR3 is CASSIVSDTGELFF. The CDR3 DNA reads TGTGCCAGTAGTATAGTCTCCGACACCGGGGAGCTGTTTTTT.

The rearrangement joins TRBV3-1 (or the pseudogene TRBV3-2) to TRBJ1-6; D gene uncertain. The V end lost 0 bases, the J end lost 3 bases, and 9 bases lay between the germline ends. Per the germline V gene, CDR1 is LGHDT and CDR2 is YNNKEL (reference sequence). This CDR3 contains 16 residues. CDR3 protein: CASSQDPILYNSPLHF. The DNA for the CDR3 is TGTGCCAGCAGCCAAGATCCAATACTCTATAATTCACCCCTCCACTTT.

A single count supports this clone. This chain connects TRBV10-3 to TRBJ2-7, with 8 positions matching TRBD2. The V gene's germline CDR1 is ENHRY and CDR2 SYGVKD. After removal of 0 bases from V and 3 bases from J, the junction contained 10 bases not matched to a gene. The CDR3 extends over 17 amino acids. DNA of the CDR3: TGTGCCATCAGTGAGTCAAGGGCGGGGGGCCTCATCTACGAGCAGTACTTC. Protein product: CAISESRAGGLIYEQYF.

The chain links TRBV28 to TRBJ2-3; a possible D gene is TRBD2 (6 bases). This CDR3 region has 15 residues. V was trimmed by 5 bases and J by 0 bases, leaving 12 bases between them. Germline lookup yields CDR1 MDHEN and CDR2 SYDVKM. Written as DNA, the CDR3 is TGTGCCAGCAGTAACCCAGGACTAAGCACAGATACGCAGTATTTT. It yields the protein CASSNPGLSTDTQYF.

The V gene is TRBV6-5, the J gene TRBJ2-2; the match to TRBD1 covers 9 bases. V dropped 6 bases and J dropped 6; count of bases not matched to a gene: 2. Germline V gene sequence: CDR1 MNHEY, CDR2 SVGAGI. The length of the CDR3 is 13 residues. In DNA, the CDR3 is TGTGCCAGCAGGGACAGGGGTCCCGGGGAGCTGTTTTTT. It yields the protein CASRDRGPGELFF.

The J gene is TRBJ1-6, the V gene TRBV9; D might be TRBD1 (6 bases). CDR3 length: 13 amino acids. Trimming cost V 6 bases and J 10 bases, with 14 bases left between them. Germline values: CDR1 SGDLS, CDR2 YYNGEE. CDR3 sequence reads: CASNMGALSPLHF. CDR3 coding DNA: TGTGCCAGCAATATGGGGGCCTTATCACCCCTCCACTTT.